These 12 T cell receptor beta chains were all obtained from the same sample, sequenced in a study of T cell changes during pregnancy in multiple sclerosis. Repertoires were generated with immunoSEQ multiplex PCR, while TCRdb's copy carries only in-frame clones and drops some. The sample comprises fewer than 140,000 clones, roughly 89% of which are singletons, and about 1.5% rests with the top ten. The input for sequencing was peripheral blood, taken before pregnancy. The receptors were sampled from a female donor with multiple sclerosis, enrolled in a pregnancy study.

The chain carries TRBV6-5 and TRBJ1-2; 7 positions match TRBD1. The V gene end was trimmed by 8 bases and the J gene end by 7 bases; junction bases not matched to a gene: 13. From germline, CDR1 is MNHEY and CDR2 SVGAGI. This CDR3 comprises 14 residues. Here the CDR3 DNA reads TGTGCCAGCGGGACGACAGGGAACCGCCTTGGCTACACCTTC. This encodes CASGTTGNRLGYTF.

This clone was counted a few times. The chain combines TRBV29-1 with TRBJ2-2; a weak D match, TRBD2 (6 bases). Deletions cut 3 bases from V and 5 bases from J, with 16 bases between. The CDR3 covers 15 residues. Germline V CDR1 and CDR2: SQVTM, ANQGSEA. Here the CDR3 DNA reads TGCAGCGTTGACGGAGGGCTGGGGGTGACCGGGGAGCTGTTTTTT. Translation gives CSVDGGLGVTGELFF.

Here the CDR3 reads CASSVGGGDTQYF. The CDR3 DNA reads TGTGCCAGCAGTGTGGGGGGGGGAGATACGCAGTATTTT. The V gene is TRBV2, the J gene TRBJ2-3; TRBD2 matches at 7 bases. CDR1 is SNHLY, CDR2 FYNNEI, per germline. Trimming took 4 bases from V and 5 from J; bases not matched to a gene: 3. CDR3 length: 13 amino acids.

The CDR3 loop is CASSEGQGDTEAFF. The CDR3 DNA reads TGTGCCAGCTCAGAAGGACAGGGGGACACTGAAGCTTTCTTT. The chain has TRBV18 and TRBJ1-1; TRBD1 matches 10 bases. This CDR3 region has 14 residues. CDR1 KGHSH and CDR2 LQKENI come from the germline V gene. Trimming removed 5 bases from V and 3 bases from J; junction bases left unmatched: 3.

J is TRBJ2-5 and V is TRBV5-1; 7 bases line up with TRBD1. Germline V gene sequence: CDR1 SGHRS, CDR2 YFSETQ. Unmatched junction bases numbered 7, after V lost 0 bases and J lost 5 bases. The CDR3 loop spans 15 amino acids. This CDR3 reads CASSLGGGAVETQYF. The CDR3 DNA follows: TGCGCCAGCAGCTTGGGAGGGGGCGCGGTTGAGACCCAGTACTTC.

The genes are TRBV5-1 and TRBJ1-1; D may be TRBD1 (6 bases). The CDR3 sequence is 15 residues long. Germline CDR1 reads SGHRS; CDR2 reads YFSETQ. V was pared by 4 bases and J by 4 bases, with 17 bases between. CDR3 sequence: CASSPGHQGVTEAFF. The CDR3 coding sequence is TGCGCCAGCAGCCCGGGACATCAGGGCGTCACTGAAGCTTTCTTT.

The V and J genes are TRBV4-3 and TRBJ1-5, with D hard to call. Germline V gene lookup returns CDR1 LGHNA and CDR2 YSLEER. This CDR3 comprises 15 residues. Trimming shortened V by 0 bases and J by 1 base, and 7 bases separated the two germline ends. DNA of the CDR3: TGCGCCAGCAGCCAAGATTGGGAGAGCAATCAGCCCCAGCATTTT. The encoded protein is CASSQDWESNQPQHF.

CDR3 DNA sequence: TGTGCCAGCTCACCACAGGGCGGGTACGAGCAGTACTTC. This gives the protein CASSPQGGYEQYF. The chain links TRBV18 to TRBJ2-7, with TRBD2 as a possible D gene (5 bases). Trimming removed 1 base at V and 4 bases at J, with 8 bases between. From germline, CDR1 is KGHSH and CDR2 LQKENI. The length of the CDR3 is 13 residues.

The rearrangement joins TRBV6-5 to TRBJ2-5; D is unresolved. The CDR3 is 14 amino acids. V lost 3 bases to trimming and J lost 2 bases, with 10 bases between them. Germline CDR1 is MNHEY and CDR2 is SVGAGI. The CDR3 protein is CASSYELLQETQYF. The CDR3 DNA reads TGTGCCAGCAGTTATGAGCTCCTTCAAGAGACCCAGTACTTC.

Only one count was recorded for this clone. The genes are TRBV28 and TRBJ1-3, with unresolved D. This CDR3 has 15 amino acids. V was cut by 6 bases and J by 0 bases, with 12 bases left in between. The V gene's germline CDR1 is MDHEN and CDR2 SYDVKM. This CDR3 is CASRKFMSSGNTIYF. The CDR3 DNA reads TGTGCCAGCAGGAAATTCATGAGCTCTGGAAACACCATATATTTT.

This chain connects TRBV6-5 to TRBJ2-3, with 11 bases matching TRBD2. Germline CDR1 reads MNHEY; CDR2 reads SVGAGI. This CDR3 contains 14 residues. The V gene end was trimmed by 8 bases and the J gene end by 2 bases; junction bases not matched to a gene: 3. This chain's CDR3 is CASQTSGVTDTQYF. The CDR3 DNA follows: TGTGCCAGCCAGACTAGCGGGGTCACAGATACGCAGTATTTT.

J is TRBJ2-1 and V is TRBV25-1; 7 bases match TRBD2. V dropped 5 bases and J dropped 10; count of bases not matched to a gene: 8. The CDR3 runs to 13 residues. Germline V gene sequence: CDR1 MGHDK, CDR2 SYGVNS. The CDR3 loop reads CASSLVAGIEQFF. DNA of the CDR3: TGTGCCAGCAGTCTTGTAGCGGGTATAGAGCAGTTCTTC.